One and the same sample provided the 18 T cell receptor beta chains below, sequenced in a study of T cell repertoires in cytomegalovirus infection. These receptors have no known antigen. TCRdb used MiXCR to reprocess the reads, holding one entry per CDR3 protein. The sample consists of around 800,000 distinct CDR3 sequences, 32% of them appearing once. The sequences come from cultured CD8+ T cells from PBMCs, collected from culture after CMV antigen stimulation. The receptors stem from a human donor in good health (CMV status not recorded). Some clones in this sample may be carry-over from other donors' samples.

CDR3 sequence: CASLSLGYNEQFF. The CDR3 DNA reads as TGTGCCAGCCTCTCCCTAGGGTACAATGAGCAGTTCTTC. The V call is TRBV13, the J call TRBJ2-1, with no clear D. CDR1 is PRHDT, CDR2 FYEKMQ, per germline (reference sequence). Deletions cut 8 bases from V and 4 bases from J, with 12 bases between. The CDR3 length is 13 residues.

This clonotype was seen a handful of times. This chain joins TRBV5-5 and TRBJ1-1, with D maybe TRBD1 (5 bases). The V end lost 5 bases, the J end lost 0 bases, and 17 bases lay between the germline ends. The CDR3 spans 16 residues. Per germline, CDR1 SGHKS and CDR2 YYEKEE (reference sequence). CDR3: CASRRSMAGVNTEAFF. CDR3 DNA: TGTGCCAGCAGGCGGTCAATGGCGGGGGTGAACACTGAAGCTTTCTTT.

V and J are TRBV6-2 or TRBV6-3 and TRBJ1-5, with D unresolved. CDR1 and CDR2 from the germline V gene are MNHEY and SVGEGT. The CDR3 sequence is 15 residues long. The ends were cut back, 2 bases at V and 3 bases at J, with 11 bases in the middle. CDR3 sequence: CASSYTEWINQPQHF. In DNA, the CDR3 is TGTGCCAGCAGTTACACAGAATGGATCAATCAGCCCCAGCATTTT.

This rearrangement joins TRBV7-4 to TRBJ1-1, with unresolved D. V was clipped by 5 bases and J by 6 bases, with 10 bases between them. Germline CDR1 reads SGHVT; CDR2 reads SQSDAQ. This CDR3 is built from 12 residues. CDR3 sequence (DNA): TGTGCCAGCAGCCCTCGACGGCCTGAAGCTTTCTTT. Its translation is CASSPRRPEAFF.

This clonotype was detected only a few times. CDR3 bases: TGTGCCAGCAGTACAGGGGGTGATCAGCCCCAGCATTTT. Translating gives CASSTGGDQPQHF. J is TRBJ1-5 and V is TRBV27; 8 nucleotides match TRBD1. The CDR3 spans 13 residues. Trimming took 5 bases from V and 5 from J; bases not matched to a gene: 2. CDR1 is MNHEY and CDR2 is SMNVEV in the germline V gene (reference sequence).

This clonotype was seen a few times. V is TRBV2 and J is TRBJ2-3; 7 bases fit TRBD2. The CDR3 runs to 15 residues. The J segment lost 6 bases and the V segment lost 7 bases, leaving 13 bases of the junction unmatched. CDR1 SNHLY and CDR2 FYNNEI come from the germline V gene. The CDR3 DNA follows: TGTGCCAGCACGGGGGAGGGGCAGGAACTCGATACGCAGTATTTT. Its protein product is CASTGEGQELDTQYF.

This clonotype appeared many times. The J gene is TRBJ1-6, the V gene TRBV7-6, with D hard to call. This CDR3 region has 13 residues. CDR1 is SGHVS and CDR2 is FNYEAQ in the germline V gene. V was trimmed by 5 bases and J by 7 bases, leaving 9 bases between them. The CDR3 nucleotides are TGTGCCAGCAGCCAAGGACCCAATTCACCCCTCCACTTT. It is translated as CASSQGPNSPLHF. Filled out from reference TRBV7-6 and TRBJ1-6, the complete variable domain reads GAGVSQSPRYKVTKRGQDVALRCDPISGHVSLYWYRQALGQGPEFLTYFNYEAQQDKSGLPNDRFSAERPEGSISTLTIQRTEQRDSAMYRCASSQGPNSPLHFGNGTRLTVT.

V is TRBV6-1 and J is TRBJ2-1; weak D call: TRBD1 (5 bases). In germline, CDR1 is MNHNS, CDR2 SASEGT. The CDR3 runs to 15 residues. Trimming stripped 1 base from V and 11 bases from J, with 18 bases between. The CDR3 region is CASSEEQAISKKQFF. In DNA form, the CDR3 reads TGTGCCAGCAGTGAAGAACAGGCTATTTCGAAAAAGCAGTTCTTC.

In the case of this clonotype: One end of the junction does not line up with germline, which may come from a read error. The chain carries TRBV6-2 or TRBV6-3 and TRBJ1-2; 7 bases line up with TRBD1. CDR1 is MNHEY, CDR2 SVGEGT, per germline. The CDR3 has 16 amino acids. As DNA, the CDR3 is TGTGCCAGTAGTTACCAATGGACAGGCTCCCTCTATGGCTACACCTTC. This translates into CASSYQWTGSLYGYTF.

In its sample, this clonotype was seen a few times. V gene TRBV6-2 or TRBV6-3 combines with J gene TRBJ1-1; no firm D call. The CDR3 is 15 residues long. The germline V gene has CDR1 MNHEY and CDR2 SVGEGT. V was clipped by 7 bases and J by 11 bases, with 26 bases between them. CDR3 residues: CASNPGRQVKGWAFF. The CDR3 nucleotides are TGTGCCAGCAACCCCGGAAGACAAGTTAAAGGGTGGGCTTTCTTT.

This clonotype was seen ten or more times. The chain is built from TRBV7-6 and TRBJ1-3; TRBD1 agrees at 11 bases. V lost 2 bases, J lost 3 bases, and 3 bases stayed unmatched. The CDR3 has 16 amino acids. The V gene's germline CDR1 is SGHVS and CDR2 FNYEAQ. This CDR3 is CASSLRTGGVGNTIYF. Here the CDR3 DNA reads TGTGCCAGCAGCTTAAGGACAGGGGGCGTTGGAAACACCATATATTTT.

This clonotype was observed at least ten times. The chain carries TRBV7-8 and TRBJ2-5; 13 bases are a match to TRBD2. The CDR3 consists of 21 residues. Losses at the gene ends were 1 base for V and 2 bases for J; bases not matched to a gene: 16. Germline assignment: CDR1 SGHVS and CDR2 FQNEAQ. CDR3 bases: TGTGCCAGCAGCTTAGGACTAGCGGGGGGTTACCAATCCCCCCTTCAAGAGACCCAGTACTTC. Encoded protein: CASSLGLAGGYQSPLQETQYF.

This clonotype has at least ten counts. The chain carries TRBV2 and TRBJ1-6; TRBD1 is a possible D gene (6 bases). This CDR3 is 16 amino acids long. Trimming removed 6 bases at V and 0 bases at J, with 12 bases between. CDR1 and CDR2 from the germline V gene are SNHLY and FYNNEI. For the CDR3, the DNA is TGTGCCAGCAGGACTACAGGGAGCTCCTATAATTCACCCCTCCACTTT. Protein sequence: CASRTTGSSYNSPLHF.

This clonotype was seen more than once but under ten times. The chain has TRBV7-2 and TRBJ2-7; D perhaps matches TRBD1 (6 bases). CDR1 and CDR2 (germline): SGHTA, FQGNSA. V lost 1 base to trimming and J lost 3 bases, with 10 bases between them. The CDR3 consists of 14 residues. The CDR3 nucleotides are TGTGCCAGCAGCTTAGGGCAGGGACACTACGAGCAGTACGTC. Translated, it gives CASSLGQGHYEQYV.

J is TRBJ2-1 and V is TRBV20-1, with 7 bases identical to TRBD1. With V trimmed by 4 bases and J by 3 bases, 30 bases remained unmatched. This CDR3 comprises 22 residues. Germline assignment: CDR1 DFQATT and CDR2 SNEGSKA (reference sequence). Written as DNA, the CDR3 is TGCAGTGCTAAGCAATTGAACCCCGGGACAGTAACCTCCGGGTTTAACTACAATGAGCAGTTCTTC. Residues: CSAKQLNPGTVTSGFNYNEQFF.

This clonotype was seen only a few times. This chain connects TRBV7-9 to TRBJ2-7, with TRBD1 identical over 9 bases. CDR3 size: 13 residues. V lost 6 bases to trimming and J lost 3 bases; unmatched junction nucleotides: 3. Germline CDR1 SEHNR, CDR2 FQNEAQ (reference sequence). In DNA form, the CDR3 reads TGTGCCAGCAGAACAGGGGGCAACTACGAGCAGTACTTC. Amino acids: CASRTGGNYEQYF.

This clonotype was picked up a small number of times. This CDR3 is CASSAGLAGRETQYF. The CDR3 nucleotides are TGTGCCAGCAGCGCGGGACTAGCGGGGAGAGAGACCCAGTACTTC. V and J are TRBV11-3 and TRBJ2-5, with 13 bases aligning to TRBD2. The V segment lost 5 bases and the J segment 4 bases; nucleotides outside the gene matches: 4. The CDR3 loop spans 15 amino acids. CDR1 is SGHNT, CDR2 YENEEA, per germline.

CDR3 amino acids: CASSPSPLSYNEQFF. The DNA for the CDR3 is TGTGCCAGCAGTCCCTCCCCCCTCTCCTACAATGAGCAGTTCTTC. V usage is TRBV6-5 and J usage is TRBJ2-1, with D unclear. The CDR3 contains 15 residues. In germline, CDR1 is MNHEY, CDR2 SVGAGI. V was clipped by 5 bases and J by 0 bases, with 11 bases between them.